This entry lists 30 T cell receptor beta chains sequenced from one sample in a study of blood T cell repertoires in COVID-19. TCRdb's table, derived via immunoSEQ multiplex PCR, lists solely in-frame clones and lacks some. The sample shows under 200,000 clones, around 84% of them seen only once. The specimen was peripheral blood. Source of these receptors: a woman between 65 and 79 years old with COVID-19, enrolled during active disease.

The V gene is TRBV3-1 (or the pseudogene TRBV3-2), the J gene TRBJ2-3, with TRBD2 identical over 7 bases. The CDR3 totals 15 residues. V gave up 8 bases and J gave up 4 bases; unmatched junction bases: 12. CDR1 LGHDT and CDR2 YNNKEL come from the germline V gene (reference sequence). The DNA of the CDR3 is TGTGCCAGCGGGTCGATAGGAGCGGGATCAGATACGCAGTATTTT. As protein: CASGSIGAGSDTQYF.

The CDR3 nucleotides are TGTGCCAGCAGCTTAAGTCCAGGGGACTATGGCTACACCTTC. Translated, it gives CASSLSPGDYGYTF. The V call is TRBV7-2, the J call TRBJ1-2; TRBD1 might be the D (6 bases). CDR3 length: 14 residues. Trimming took off 2 bases at V and 3 bases at J, with 10 bases between the two ends. Germline V gives CDR1 SGHTA, CDR2 FQGNSA. Variable domain in full (rest from reference TRBV7-2 and TRBJ1-2): GAGVSQSPSNKVTEKGKDVELRCDPISGHTALYWYRQSLGQGLEFLIYFQGNSAPDKSGLPSDRFSAERTGGSVSTLTIQRTQQEDSAVYLCASSLSPGDYGYTFGSGTRLTVV.

The V and J genes are TRBV25-1 and TRBJ1-5; D uncertain. Trimming removed 2 bases from V and 6 bases from J, with 8 bases in between. Germline loops: CDR1 MGHDK, CDR2 SYGVNS. The CDR3 length is 13 residues. The CDR3 nucleotides read TGTGCCAGCAGTGAAGAGGGTAGTCAGCCCCAGCATTTT. It yields the protein CASSEEGSQPQHF.

The chain combines TRBV19 with TRBJ2-7, with 9 positions matching TRBD1. CDR1 is LNHDA, CDR2 SQIVND, per germline (reference sequence). CDR3 length equals 14 residues. Trimming took 4 bases from V and 6 from J; bases not matched to a gene: 7. The CDR3 coding sequence is TGTGCCAGTAGTACCGGGACAGGGATAGGCGAGCAGTACTTC. It yields the protein CASSTGTGIGEQYF.

V gene TRBV15 combines with J gene TRBJ1-2; a weak D match, TRBD1 (6 bases). Germline V lookup: CDR1 LNHNV, CDR2 YYDKDF (reference sequence). The ends were cut back, 0 bases at V and 4 bases at J, with 15 bases in the middle. This CDR3 is built from 16 residues. DNA for the CDR3: TGTGCCACCAGCAGAGAGGGACACGACCGGGGCTATGGCTACACCTTC. Protein: CATSREGHDRGYGYTF.

Only one count was recorded for this clone. The chain recombines TRBV24-1 with TRBJ1-1, with TRBD1 matching 9 bases. Looked up from germline, CDR1 is KGHDR and CDR2 is SFDVKD. V was clipped by 7 bases and J by 1 base; unmatched bases: 6. CDR3 length: 15 residues. The CDR3 nucleotides read TGTGCCACCAGAGGGACAGGGACAAGGAACACTGAAGCTTTCTTT. This codes for CATRGTGTRNTEAFF.

The J gene is TRBJ1-6, the V gene TRBV2; 7 nucleotides agree with TRBD1. Germline CDR1 and CDR2: SNHLY and FYNNEI. V shed 2 bases, J shed 6 bases, and the junction held 4 bases outside the gene matches. The CDR3 has 15 amino acids. The CDR3 sequence: CASSERGQINSPLHF. The CDR3 nucleotides are TGTGCCAGCAGTGAACGGGGACAGATTAATTCACCCCTCCACTTT.

The J gene is TRBJ1-4, the V gene TRBV11-2; D unclear. The ends were cut back, 3 bases at V and 9 bases at J, with 20 bases in the middle. Germline CDR1 reads SGHAT; CDR2 reads FQNNGV. CDR3 size: 16 residues. The CDR3 region has the DNA TGTGCCAGCAGCTTCAGTTCGGTTTCTAGCAGGAAAAAACTGTTTTTT. Translation: CASSFSSVSSRKKLFF.

This chain links TRBV5-4 with TRBJ1-1; weak D call: TRBD1 (5 bases). Trimming took 0 bases from V and 0 from J, leaving 18 bases between them. CDR1 and CDR2 (germline): SGHNT, YYREEE (reference sequence). The length of the CDR3 is 18 residues. CDR3 protein: CASSLVGRRVGLNTEAFF. The CDR3 region has the DNA TGTGCCAGCAGCTTGGTCGGTCGCAGGGTGGGCTTGAACACTGAAGCTTTCTTT.

The chain joins TRBV7-2 to TRBJ2-1; D is possibly TRBD2 (5 bases). There are 15 residues in the CDR3. Trimming removed 5 bases from V and 4 bases from J, with 15 bases in between. Germline CDR1 is SGHTA and CDR2 is FQGNSA. The CDR3, as DNA: TGTGCCAGCAGCCCGGGGTTCCCCGGTTACAATGAGCAGTTCTTC. As protein: CASSPGFPGYNEQFF. The entire variable domain, with the rest obtained from reference TRBV7-2 and TRBJ2-1, is as follows: GAGVSQSPSNKVTEKGKDVELRCDPISGHTALYWYRQSLGQGLEFLIYFQGNSAPDKSGLPSDRFSAERTGGSVSTLTIQRTQQEDSAVYLCASSPGFPGYNEQFFGPGTRLTVL.

The V call is TRBV5-1, the J call TRBJ2-7; 8 nucleotides match TRBD1. Germline V gene lookup returns CDR1 SGHRS and CDR2 YFSETQ. This CDR3 is 13 amino acids long. The V gene end was trimmed by 1 base and the J gene end by 6 bases; junction bases not matched to a gene: 3. The CDR3 protein is CASSLTGGREQYF. In DNA form, the CDR3 reads TGCGCCAGCAGCTTGACAGGGGGGCGCGAGCAGTACTTC.

This clone has a single count. CDR3 protein: CASSLDRGNSPLHF. For the CDR3, the DNA is TGTGCCAGCAGCCTGGACAGGGGGAATTCACCCCTCCACTTT. The chain is built from TRBV28 and TRBJ1-6, with 10 nucleotides matching TRBD1. V shed 6 bases, J shed 7 bases, and the junction held 3 bases outside the gene matches. The germline CDR1 and CDR2 sequences are MDHEN and SYDVKM. The CDR3 is made up of 14 amino acids.

V is TRBV5-6 and J is TRBJ1-1, with a weak D call TRBD1 (6 bases). CDR1 is SGHDT, CDR2 YYEEEE, per germline. The germline V and J ends were trimmed by 2 bases and 4 bases, with 15 bases remaining between them. This CDR3 comprises 15 residues. CDR3 nucleotides: TGTGCCAGCAGCTTTCTGATAGGACAGCGCACTGAAGCTTTCTTT. This encodes CASSFLIGQRTEAFF.

V gene TRBV18 combines with J gene TRBJ1-5, with D tentatively TRBD1 (6 bases). V lost 6 bases to trimming and J lost 4 bases, with 10 bases between them. In germline, CDR1 is KGHSH, CDR2 LQKENI. The CDR3 covers 13 residues. CDR3 coding DNA: TGTGCCAGCTCGTCGGACAGAAATCAGCCCCAGCATTTT. It encodes CASSSDRNQPQHF.

This chain connects TRBV5-8 to TRBJ1-4; D possibly corresponds to TRBD1 (6 bases). The CDR3 is made up of 15 amino acids. The V end lost 0 bases, the J end lost 8 bases, and 14 bases lay between the germline ends. Germline assignment: CDR1 SGHTS and CDR2 YDEGEE. CDR3: CASSLADSEGEKLFF. Here the CDR3 DNA reads TGTGCCAGCAGCTTGGCGGACAGTGAAGGGGAAAAACTGTTTTTT. Filled out from reference TRBV5-8 and TRBJ1-4, the complete variable domain reads EAGVTQSPTHLIKTRGQQATLRCSPISGHTSVYWYQQALGLGLQFLLWYDEGEERNRGNFPPRFSGRQFPNYSSELNVNALELEDSALYLCASSLADSEGEKLFFGSGTQLSVL.

A few counts support this clone. The chain couples TRBV19 to TRBJ1-1, with 9 bases that match TRBD1. V gave up 4 bases and J gave up 5 bases; unmatched junction bases: 5. The CDR3 contains 14 residues. Germline CDR1 reads LNHDA; CDR2 reads SQIVND (reference sequence). The CDR3 DNA reads TGTGCCAGTAGTACCAGACAGGGGGGGACTGAAGCTTTCTTT. As protein: CASSTRQGGTEAFF.

The CDR3 loop reads CASSQLGEDYGYTF. The CDR3 DNA sequence: TGTGCCAGCAGCCAGCTGGGGGAGGACTATGGCTACACCTTC. This sequence joins TRBV4-2 and TRBJ1-2, with a weak D call TRBD1 (5 bases). V lost 3 bases and J 3 bases, leaving 11 bases between the germline ends. CDR3 length equals 14 residues. Germline CDR1 reads LGHNA; CDR2 reads YNFKEQ.

This clone was observed a handful of times. The chain joins TRBV6-5 to TRBJ1-6; weak D call: TRBD1 (5 bases). Trimming pared 2 bases from V and 7 bases from J, leaving 9 bases between. This CDR3 comprises 14 residues. Germline V gene lookup returns CDR1 MNHEY and CDR2 SVGAGI. The CDR3 coding sequence is TGTGCCAGCAGTTACGCGGGGGGGAATTCACCCCTCCACTTT. As protein: CASSYAGGNSPLHF.

A single count supports this clone. J is TRBJ1-5 and V is TRBV28; a weak D match, TRBD1 (5 bases). This CDR3 spans 14 amino acids. V was clipped by 3 bases and J by 6 bases, with 12 bases between them. Germline CDR1 MDHEN, CDR2 SYDVKM. The DNA of the CDR3 is TGTGCCAGCAGTTTGGGGGGTTCGGCTCAGCCCCAGCATTTT. Protein product: CASSLGGSAQPQHF.

CDR3 amino acids: CASSLVGLAGAETQYF. The CDR3, as DNA: TGTGCCAGCAGCTTAGTCGGACTAGCGGGAGCGGAGACCCAGTACTTC. The chain joins TRBV7-9 to TRBJ2-5, with TRBD2 identical over 13 bases. The CDR3 spans 16 residues. V lost 1 base to trimming and J lost 5 bases; unmatched junction nucleotides: 4. Looked up from germline, CDR1 is SEHNR and CDR2 is FQNEAQ (reference sequence).

This rearrangement joins TRBV18 to TRBJ2-2; maybe TRBD2 (5 bases). The CDR3 runs to 17 residues. V was trimmed by 3 bases and J by 1 base, leaving 15 bases between them. Per the germline V gene, CDR1 is KGHSH and CDR2 is LQKENI. CDR3 nucleotide sequence: TGTGCCAGCTCACCTTTGGGGAGTCAGCGGAACACCGGGGAGCTGTTTTTT. Protein product: CASSPLGSQRNTGELFF. The variable domain in full, completed from reference TRBV18 and TRBJ2-2, reads NAGVMQNPRHLVRRRGQEARLRCSPMKGHSHVYWYRQLPEEGLKFMVYLQKENIIDESGMPKERFSAEFPKEGPSILRIQQVVRGDSAAYFCASSPLGSQRNTGELFFGEGSRLTVL.

The genes are TRBV30 and TRBJ2-2; possible D gene TRBD1, 6 bases. There are 14 residues in the CDR3. CDR1 is GTSNPN, CDR2 SVGIG, per germline (reference sequence). V was trimmed by 4 bases and J by 4 bases, leaving 13 bases between them. In nucleotides, the CDR3 is TGTGCCTGGAATTCAGGGGTTAGCACCGGGGAGCTGTTTTTT. This codes for CAWNSGVSTGELFF.

This clone was detected once. V gene TRBV30 combines with J gene TRBJ1-1; D not resolved. Germline V gene sequence: CDR1 GTSNPN, CDR2 SVGIG (reference sequence). The ends were cut back, 0 bases at V and 9 bases at J, with 17 bases in the middle. This CDR3 is built from 14 residues. The CDR3 loop reads CAWSVIERELKAFF. As DNA, the CDR3 is TGTGCCTGGAGTGTTATTGAACGGGAACTTAAAGCTTTCTTT.

Turning to this clone: One end of the junction does not line up with germline, which may come from a read error. The V call is TRBV6-6, the J call TRBJ1-2; 8 nucleotides line up with TRBD1. Per the germline V gene, CDR1 is MNHNY and CDR2 is SVGAGI (reference sequence). This CDR3 region has 13 residues. CDR3 protein: CVSNPGQVYGYTF. The CDR3 DNA follows: TGTGTCAGCAACCCGGGACAGGTCTATGGCTACACCTTC.

The chain joins TRBV29-1 to TRBJ1-2, with D uncertain. Looked up from germline, CDR1 is SQVTM and CDR2 is ANQGSEA. This CDR3 has 13 residues. Between the trimmed V and J ends, which lost 6 bases and 5 bases, there was a span of 16 bases. The CDR3 nucleotides are TGCAGCGTCCCAATCGGGGAGGATTATGGCTACACCTTC. It translates to CSVPIGEDYGYTF.

This chain uses TRBV28 with TRBJ2-1; TRBD2 might be the D (6 bases). The CDR3 covers 15 residues. Between the trimmed V and J ends, which lost 10 bases and 0 bases, there was a span of 16 bases. Germline V CDR1 and CDR2: MDHEN, SYDVKM. CDR3 DNA: TGTGCCACCTCGGTTTCCGGGGGCTCCTACAATGAGCAGTTCTTC. Translation: CATSVSGGSYNEQFF. Drawing the rest from reference TRBV28 and TRBJ2-1, the complete variable domain is DVKVTQSSRYLVKRTGEKVFLECVQDMDHENMFWYRQDPGLGLRLIYFSYDVKMKEKGDIPEGYSVSREKKERFSLILESASTNQTSMYLCATSVSGGSYNEQFFGPGTRLTVL.

There are a few counts of this clone. This chain connects TRBV23-1 to TRBJ2-2; the match to TRBD2 covers 8 bases. TRBV23-1 is an ORF, and what it does is uncertain. The CDR3 is 15 amino acids. V shed 10 bases, J shed 2 bases, and the junction held 9 bases outside the gene matches. In nucleotides, the CDR3 is TGCGCCACCAATCAGGCGGGAGGCAACACCGGGGAGCTGTTTTTT. Protein product: CATNQAGGNTGELFF.

The rearrangement links TRBV3-1 (or the pseudogene TRBV3-2) to TRBJ2-3; D is perhaps TRBD1 (5 bases). This CDR3 has 19 amino acids. In germline, CDR1 is LGHDT, CDR2 YNNKEL (reference sequence). V was pared by 1 base and J by 5 bases, with 25 bases between. CDR3 DNA: TGTGCCAGCAGCCAAGGGAGTGTAGGTTCGGTCAGGGAAGAAGATACGCAGTATTTT. This gives the protein CASSQGSVGSVREEDTQYF.

The chain employs TRBV18 and TRBJ2-3; tentatively, D is TRBD2 (5 bases). CDR3 length: 13 amino acids. Germline CDR1 KGHSH, CDR2 LQKENI. Trimming pared 3 bases from V and 6 bases from J, leaving 10 bases between. The CDR3 DNA sequence: TGTGCCAGCTCACCCAACCCGGGGGATACGCAGTATTTT. Encoded protein: CASSPNPGDTQYF. The entire variable domain, with the rest obtained from reference TRBV18 and TRBJ2-3, is as follows: NAGVMQNPRHLVRRRGQEARLRCSPMKGHSHVYWYRQLPEEGLKFMVYLQKENIIDESGMPKERFSAEFPKEGPSILRIQQVVRGDSAAYFCASSPNPGDTQYFGPGTRLTVL.

DNA for the CDR3: TGTGCCAGCAGCCAAGAGGCAGGGAGGAAAACTGAAGCTTTCTTT. This gives the protein CASSQEAGRKTEAFF. J is TRBJ1-1 and V is TRBV4-2; perhaps TRBD1 as D (5 bases). CDR1 and CDR2 from the germline V gene are LGHNA and YNFKEQ. V lost 0 bases, J lost 5 bases, and 13 bases lay in between. This CDR3 spans 15 amino acids.